This T cell receptor (beta chain) was documented in a study of vaccination effects on CD4 cells after COVID-19 (dated by TCRdb to 2022 to 2024). About the full investigation: Two doses of either the BNT162b2 or the mRNA-1273 mRNA SARS-CoV-2 vaccine were administered to participants. Pre-vaccine samples were drawn from a couple of convalescent patients 16 days and one week before the first dose, at 142 and 148 days after COVID-19 diagnosis. SARS-CoV-2 spike-specific CD4+ TCR repertoires from before and after mRNA vaccination were compared in COVID-19 convalescent patients and in infection-naive vaccine recipients. A total of 10 COVID-19 convalescent patients and a handful of SARS-CoV-2-naive healthy vaccine recipients were included in the full study. Cultures from other donors in the study were sequenced using the Oncomine TCR Beta short-read assay on an Illumina iSeq 100.

About this clone: The antigen it recognizes is unknown. Within one base of it there is no much larger clone, and no base qualities were kept.

The library was made by the immunoSEQ multiplex PCR assay. DNA from the cultured and isolated CD4+ T cells underwent TCR beta CDR3 sequencing. Processing in the source paper ran as follows. Non-productive TCR sequences were removed and reads were trimmed to the CDR3 region, keeping CDR3s of at least 7 amino acids. Antigen-specific clonotypes were identified using the MANAFEST web app by comparison of expansion in peptide wells against reference cultures. To count as positive, a clone had to show expansion at FDR<0.05 compared with the reference and with all other wells, an odds ratio above 5, and a frequency above 0.1% in two replicate wells. A clonotype was called cross-reactive if it was significantly expanded both in SARS-CoV-2 spike wells and in at least one common cold coronavirus spike condition. Using the stringdist R package, CDR3 similarity was measured by Levenshtein distance, and unrooted trees were constructed with ape in R 3.6.1. In its TCRdb copy, this immuneACCESS table keeps in-frame sequences only and misses some clones. Where compared with another copy, unresolved V genes explain less than half of these, and the others have no known cause. That table supplies the V and J calls and clone size; D and trimming were determined from the DNA. Recorded for this sample are tens of thousands of clones; about 78% of them occurred a single time. The ten largest make up 15% to 20% of the sample.

Overall study results and their limits: For convalescent patients, new clones induced by the vaccine made up most of the post-vaccine spike-reactive repertoire, and these new clones were largely distinct from the clones induced by infection. Both infection-induced and vaccine-induced clones contracted markedly at late post-vaccination timepoints, which is consistent with waning T cell responses. The study was limited by a small number of convalescent patients and lacked early post-infection timepoints.

In the ViraFEST assay, PBMC were stimulated with viral peptide pools, and antigen-specific CD4+ T cell clonotypes were then identified by expansion using TCR sequencing. After less than 13 days of culture, CD4+ T cells were isolated with the EasySep CD4+ T cell isolation kit. PCR-confirmed SARS-CoV-2 infection had occurred in convalescent patients between March and December 2020, before the Alpha, Beta and Delta variants emerged in the United States. A few million PBMC per well were cultured with about 10 ug/ml peptides in IMDM containing around 4.6% human AB serum, about 9 IU/ml IL-2 and gentamicin. Half of the culture medium was replaced with fresh IL-2-containing medium on days 3 and 7. Each peptide stimulation condition was cultured in triplicate wells unless otherwise noted. Using Ficoll-Paque Plus gradient centrifugation, PBMC were separated from whole blood and then either used fresh or cryopreserved at -140C. The spike proteins of SARS-CoV-2 and of the common cold coronaviruses HCoV-NL63, HCoV-OC43 and HCoV-229E were spanned by overlapping peptide pools. The QIAamp micro DNA kit was used to extract genomic DNA from the cultured CD4+ T cells.

The CDR3 measures 14 amino acids from cysteine to phenylalanine. Only the CDR3 region is kept as DNA, spanning 42 bases read in frame from base 1. The junction carries 7 bases between V and J, which are trimmed by 1 base and 1 base respectively. Looking up the germline V gene yields CDR1 SGHTA and CDR2 FQGNSA. In this chain, TRBV7-2 is recombined with TRBJ1-1, with the D gene not clear enough to name. This TCR derives from a human donor who had a prior SARS-CoV-2 infection. The source material was CD4+ T cells from PBMCs cultured with HCoV-NL63 spike peptides, sampled before COVID-19 vaccination. Sample cell subset or site, as interpreted from the label and publication: HCoV-NL63 spike overlapping peptide pool stimulation. This receptor has the CDR3 CASSLVPGNTEAFF. The nucleotide sequence reads TGTGCCAGCAGCTTAGTCCCGGGGAACACTGAAGCTTTCTTT.